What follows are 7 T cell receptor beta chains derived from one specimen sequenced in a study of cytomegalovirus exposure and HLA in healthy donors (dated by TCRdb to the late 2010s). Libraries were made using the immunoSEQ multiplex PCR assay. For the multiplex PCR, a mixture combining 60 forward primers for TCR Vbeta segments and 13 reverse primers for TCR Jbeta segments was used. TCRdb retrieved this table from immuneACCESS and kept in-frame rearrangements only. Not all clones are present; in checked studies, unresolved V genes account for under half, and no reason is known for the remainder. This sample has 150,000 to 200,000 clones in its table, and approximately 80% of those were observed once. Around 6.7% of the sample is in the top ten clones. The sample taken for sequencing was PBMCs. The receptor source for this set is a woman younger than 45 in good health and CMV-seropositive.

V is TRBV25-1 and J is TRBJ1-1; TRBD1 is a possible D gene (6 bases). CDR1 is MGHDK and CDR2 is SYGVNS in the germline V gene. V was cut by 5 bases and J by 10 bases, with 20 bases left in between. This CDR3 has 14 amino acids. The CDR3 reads CASSSLGAGVLAFF. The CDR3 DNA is TGTGCCAGCAGTTCACTAGGCGCAGGGGTCTTAGCTTTCTTT.

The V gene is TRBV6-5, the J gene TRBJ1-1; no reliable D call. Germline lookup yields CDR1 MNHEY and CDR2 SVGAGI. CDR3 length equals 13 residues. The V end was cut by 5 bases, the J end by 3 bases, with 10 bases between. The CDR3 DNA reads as TGTGCCAGCAGTGAAGCGCGGTACACTGAAGCTTTCTTT. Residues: CASSEARYTEAFF.

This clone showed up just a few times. The CDR3 DNA reads as TGTGCCAGCTCACCACCGGGGGCTAGTGATACGCAGTATTTT. It specifies CASSPPGASDTQYF. V is TRBV18 and J is TRBJ2-3; D perhaps matches TRBD1 (6 bases). Germline V gene lookup returns CDR1 KGHSH and CDR2 LQKENI. V was clipped by 0 bases and J by 6 bases, with 10 bases between them. The CDR3 is 14 amino acids.

As DNA, the CDR3 is TGTGCCAGCAGCTTAACGGCGGGTAGCAATCAGCCCCAGCATTTT. This gives the protein CASSLTAGSNQPQHF. The V call is TRBV7-2, the J call TRBJ1-5; D ambiguous. The ends were cut back, 2 bases at V and 0 bases at J, with 8 bases in the middle. This CDR3 comprises 15 residues. In germline, CDR1 is SGHTA, CDR2 FQGNSA. The whole variable domain, filled in from reference TRBV7-2 and TRBJ1-5, reads GAGVSQSPSNKVTEKGKDVELRCDPISGHTALYWYRQSLGQGLEFLIYFQGNSAPDKSGLPSDRFSAERTGGSVSTLTIQRTQQEDSAVYLCASSLTAGSNQPQHFGDGTRLSIL.

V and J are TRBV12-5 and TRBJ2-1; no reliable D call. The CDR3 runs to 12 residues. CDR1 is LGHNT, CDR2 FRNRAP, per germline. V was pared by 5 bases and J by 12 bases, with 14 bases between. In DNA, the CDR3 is TGTGCTAGTGGTACCCGGGTGATCGGGCAGTTCTTC. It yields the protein CASGTRVIGQFF.

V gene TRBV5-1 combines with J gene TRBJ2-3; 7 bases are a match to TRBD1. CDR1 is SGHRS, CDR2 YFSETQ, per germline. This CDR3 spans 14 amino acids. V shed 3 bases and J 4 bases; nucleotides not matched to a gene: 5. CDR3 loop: CASSSARGPDTQYF. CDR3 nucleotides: TGCGCCAGCAGCTCCGCGAGGGGGCCAGATACGCAGTATTTT.

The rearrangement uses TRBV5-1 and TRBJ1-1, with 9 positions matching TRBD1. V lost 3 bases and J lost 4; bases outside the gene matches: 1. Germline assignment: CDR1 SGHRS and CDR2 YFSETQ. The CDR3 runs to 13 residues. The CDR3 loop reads CASSWDRATEAFF. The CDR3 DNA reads TGCGCCAGCAGCTGGGACAGGGCCACTGAAGCTTTCTTT.